A single sample gave rise to the 4 T cell receptor beta chains below, sequenced in a study of T cells in tumors after PD-1 blockade. Sequencing used immunoSEQ multiplex PCR; TCRdb keeps in-frame clones, though not all of them. Among 61,000 or so clones, roughly 75% were seen once, and the ten largest hold roughly 13%. The sample here was PBMCs, taken before anti-PD-1 treatment. These receptors all come from a human donor with basal cell carcinoma.

The genes are TRBV12-3 or TRBV12-4 and TRBJ2-7, with no clear D. V shed 4 bases and J shed 6 bases, with 10 bases lying between them. The CDR3 has 12 residues. The CDR3 DNA reads TGTGCCAGCAGTTACGGGCCCCGCGAGCAGTACTTC. Its translation: CASSYGPREQYF.

The chain has TRBV6-4 and TRBJ1-2; the D is unclear. Germline V gene data show CDR1 as MRHNA and CDR2 as SNTAGT. V lost 4 bases and J 1 base, leaving 7 bases between the germline ends. This CDR3 is built from 13 residues. The CDR3 DNA follows: TGTGCCAGCAGTGTATCGGTTAACTATGGCTACACCTTC. Translation: CASSVSVNYGYTF.

This clone came up a few times. J is TRBJ2-2 and V is TRBV12-3 or TRBV12-4; D uncertain. The CDR3 covers 12 residues. Trimming cost V 3 bases and J 4 bases, with 3 bases left between them. The CDR3 DNA is TGTGCCAGCAGTTTGGGCACCGGGGAGCTGTTTTTT. It yields the protein CASSLGTGELFF.

The chain couples TRBV7-8 to TRBJ1-2, with D perhaps matching TRBD1 (6 bases). The V and J ends lost 0 bases and 11 bases respectively, with 13 bases between them. The CDR3 is 13 residues long. Germline V CDR1 and CDR2: SGHVS, FQNEAQ. In DNA, the CDR3 is TGTGCCAGCAGCTTAGCTAACGGGGGGCAGTACACCTTC. It translates to CASSLANGGQYTF.